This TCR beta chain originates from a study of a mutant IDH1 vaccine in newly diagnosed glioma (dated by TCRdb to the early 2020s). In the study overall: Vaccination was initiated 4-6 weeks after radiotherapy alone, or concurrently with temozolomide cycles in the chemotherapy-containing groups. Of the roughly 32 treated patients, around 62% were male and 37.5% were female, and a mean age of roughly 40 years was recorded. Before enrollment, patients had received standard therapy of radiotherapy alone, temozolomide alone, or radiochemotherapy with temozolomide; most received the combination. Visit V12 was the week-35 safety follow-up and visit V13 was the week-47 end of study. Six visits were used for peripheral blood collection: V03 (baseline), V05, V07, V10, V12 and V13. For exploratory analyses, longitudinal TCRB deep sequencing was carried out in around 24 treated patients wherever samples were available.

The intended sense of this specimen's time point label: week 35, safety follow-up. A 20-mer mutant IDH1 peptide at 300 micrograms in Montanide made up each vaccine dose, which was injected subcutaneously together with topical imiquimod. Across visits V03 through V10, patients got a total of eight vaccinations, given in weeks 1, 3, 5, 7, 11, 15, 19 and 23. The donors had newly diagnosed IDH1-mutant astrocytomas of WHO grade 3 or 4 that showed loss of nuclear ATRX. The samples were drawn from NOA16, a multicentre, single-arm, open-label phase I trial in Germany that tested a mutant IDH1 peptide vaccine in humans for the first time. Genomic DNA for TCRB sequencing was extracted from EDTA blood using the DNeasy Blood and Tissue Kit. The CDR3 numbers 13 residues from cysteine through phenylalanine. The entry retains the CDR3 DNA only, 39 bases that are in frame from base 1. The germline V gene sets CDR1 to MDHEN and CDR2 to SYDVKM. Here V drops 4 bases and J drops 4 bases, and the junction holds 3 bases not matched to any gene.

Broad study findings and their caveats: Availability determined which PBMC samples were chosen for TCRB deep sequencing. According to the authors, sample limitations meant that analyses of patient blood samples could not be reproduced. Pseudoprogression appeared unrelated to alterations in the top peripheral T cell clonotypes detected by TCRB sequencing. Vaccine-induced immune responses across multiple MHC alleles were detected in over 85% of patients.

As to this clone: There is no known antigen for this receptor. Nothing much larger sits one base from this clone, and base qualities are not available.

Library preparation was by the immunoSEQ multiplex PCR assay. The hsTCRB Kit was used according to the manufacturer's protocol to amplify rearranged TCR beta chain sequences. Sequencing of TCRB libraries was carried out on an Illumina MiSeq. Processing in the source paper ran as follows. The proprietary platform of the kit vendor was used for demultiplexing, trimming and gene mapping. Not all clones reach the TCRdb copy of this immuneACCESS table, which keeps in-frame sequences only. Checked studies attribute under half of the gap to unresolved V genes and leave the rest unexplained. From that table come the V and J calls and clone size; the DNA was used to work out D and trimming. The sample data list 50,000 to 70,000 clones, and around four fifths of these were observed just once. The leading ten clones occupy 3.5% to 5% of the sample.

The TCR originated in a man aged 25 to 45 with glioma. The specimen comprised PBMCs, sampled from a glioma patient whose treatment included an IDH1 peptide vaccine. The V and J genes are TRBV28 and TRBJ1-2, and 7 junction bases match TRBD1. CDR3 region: CASSSAGGYGYTF. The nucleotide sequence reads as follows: TGTGCCAGCAGTTCGGCAGGGGGCTATGGCTACACCTTC.